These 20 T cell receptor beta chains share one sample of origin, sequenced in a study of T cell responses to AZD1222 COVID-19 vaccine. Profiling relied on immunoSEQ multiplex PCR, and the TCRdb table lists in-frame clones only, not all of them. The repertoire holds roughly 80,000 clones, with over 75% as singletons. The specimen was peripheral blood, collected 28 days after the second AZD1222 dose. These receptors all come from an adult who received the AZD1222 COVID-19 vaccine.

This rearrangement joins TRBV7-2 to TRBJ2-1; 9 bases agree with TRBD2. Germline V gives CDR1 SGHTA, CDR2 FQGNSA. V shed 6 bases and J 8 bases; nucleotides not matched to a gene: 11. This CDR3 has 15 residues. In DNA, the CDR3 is TGTGCCAGCAGGGCGGGGGGGCGGACTTCTTATGAGCAGTTCTTC. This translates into CASRAGGRTSYEQFF. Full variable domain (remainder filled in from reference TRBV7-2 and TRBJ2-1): GAGVSQSPSNKVTEKGKDVELRCDPISGHTALYWYRQSLGQGLEFLIYFQGNSAPDKSGLPSDRFSAERTGGSVSTLTIQRTQQEDSAVYLCASRAGGRTSYEQFFGPGTRLTVL.

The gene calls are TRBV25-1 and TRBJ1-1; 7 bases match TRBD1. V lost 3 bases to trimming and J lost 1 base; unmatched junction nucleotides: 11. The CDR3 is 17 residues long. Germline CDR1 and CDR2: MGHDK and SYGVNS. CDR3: CASSDPRTGRENTEAFF. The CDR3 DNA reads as TGTGCCAGCAGTGACCCTCGGACAGGAAGGGAGAACACTGAAGCTTTCTTT.

The CDR3 region is CASSPLDRPKNQPQHF. DNA of the CDR3: TGTGCCAGCAGTCCCCTGGACAGGCCAAAGAATCAGCCCCAGCATTTT. The chain carries TRBV3-1 (or the pseudogene TRBV3-2) and TRBJ1-5, with TRBD1 matching 7 bases. CDR1 and CDR2 (germline): LGHDT, YNNKEL (reference sequence). V dropped 6 bases and J dropped 4; count of bases not matched to a gene: 12. The CDR3 has 16 residues.

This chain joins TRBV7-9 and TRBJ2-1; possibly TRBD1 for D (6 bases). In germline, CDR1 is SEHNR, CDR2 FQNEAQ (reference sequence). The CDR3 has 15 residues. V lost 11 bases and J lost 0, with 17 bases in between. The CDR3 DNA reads TGTGCCGGGACAAACACGGGACACTCCTACAATGAGCAGTTCTTC. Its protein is CAGTNTGHSYNEQFF. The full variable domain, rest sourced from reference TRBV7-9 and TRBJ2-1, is DTGVSQNPRHKITKRGQNVTFRCDPISEHNRLYWYRQTLGQGPEFLTYFQNEAQLEKSRLLSDRFSAERPKGSFSTLEIQRTEQGDSAMYLCAGTNTGHSYNEQFFGPGTRLTVL.

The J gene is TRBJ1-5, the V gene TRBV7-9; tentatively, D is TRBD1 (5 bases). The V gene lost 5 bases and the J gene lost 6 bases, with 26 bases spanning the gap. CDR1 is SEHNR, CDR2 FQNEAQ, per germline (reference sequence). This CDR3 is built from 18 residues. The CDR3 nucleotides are TGTGCCAGCAGCCCACTTACCCGGGGCTTCGCCGATCTTCAGCCCCAGCATTTT. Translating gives CASSPLTRGFADLQPQHF.

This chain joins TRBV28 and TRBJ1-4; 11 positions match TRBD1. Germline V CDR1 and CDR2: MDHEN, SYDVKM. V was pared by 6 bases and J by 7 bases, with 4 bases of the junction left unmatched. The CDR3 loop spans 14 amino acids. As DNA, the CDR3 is TGTGCCAGCAGCCGGACAGGGGGCGGTGAAAAACTGTTTTTT. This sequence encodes CASSRTGGGEKLFF.

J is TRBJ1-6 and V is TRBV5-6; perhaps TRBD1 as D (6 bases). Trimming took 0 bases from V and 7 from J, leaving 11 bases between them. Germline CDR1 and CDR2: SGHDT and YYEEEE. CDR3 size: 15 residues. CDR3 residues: CASSLGQGRNSPLHF. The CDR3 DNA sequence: TGTGCCAGCAGCTTGGGGCAGGGGAGGAATTCACCCCTCCACTTT.

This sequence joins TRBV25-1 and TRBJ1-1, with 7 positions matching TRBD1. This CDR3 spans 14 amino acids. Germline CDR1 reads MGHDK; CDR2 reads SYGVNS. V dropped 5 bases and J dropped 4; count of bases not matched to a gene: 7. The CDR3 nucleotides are TGTGCCAGCAGTAATCACAGGGGTGCCACTGAAGCTTTCTTT. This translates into CASSNHRGATEAFF.

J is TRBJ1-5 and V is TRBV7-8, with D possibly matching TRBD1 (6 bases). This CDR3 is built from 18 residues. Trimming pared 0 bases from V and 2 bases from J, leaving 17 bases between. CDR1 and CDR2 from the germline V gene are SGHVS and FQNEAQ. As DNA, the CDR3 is TGTGCCAGCAGCTTAGCGCCTACAGGGAGATGGGGCAATCAGCCCCAGCATTTT. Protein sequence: CASSLAPTGRWGNQPQHF.

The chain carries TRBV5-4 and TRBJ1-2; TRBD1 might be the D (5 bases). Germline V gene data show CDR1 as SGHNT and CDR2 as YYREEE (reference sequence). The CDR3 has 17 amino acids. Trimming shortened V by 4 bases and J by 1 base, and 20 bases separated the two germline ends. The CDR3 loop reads CASSLGTRAWLNYGYTF. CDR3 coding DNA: TGTGCCAGCAGCCTCGGGACCAGGGCCTGGCTTAACTATGGCTACACCTTC.

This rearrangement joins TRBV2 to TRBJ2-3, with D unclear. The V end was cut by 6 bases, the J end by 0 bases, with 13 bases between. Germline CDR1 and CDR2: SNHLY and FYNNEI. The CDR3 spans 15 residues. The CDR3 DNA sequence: TGTGCCAGCAGACAAGAAGTTACTAGCACAGATACGCAGTATTTT. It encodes CASRQEVTSTDTQYF.

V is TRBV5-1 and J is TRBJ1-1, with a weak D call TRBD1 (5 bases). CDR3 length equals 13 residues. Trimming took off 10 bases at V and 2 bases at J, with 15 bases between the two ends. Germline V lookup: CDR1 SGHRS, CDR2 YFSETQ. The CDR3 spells CARAAGGNTEAFF. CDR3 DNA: TGCGCCCGCGCGGCGGGGGGTAACACTGAAGCTTTCTTT. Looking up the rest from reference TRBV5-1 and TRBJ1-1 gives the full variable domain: KAGVTQTPRYLIKTRGQQVTLSCSPISGHRSVSWYQQTPGQGLQFLFEYFSETQRNKGNFPGRFSGRQFSNSRSEMNVSTLELGDSALYLCARAAGGNTEAFFGQGTRLTVV.

Here the CDR3 DNA reads TGTGCCAGTAGTATAGGCAGGGGGGGGCAGCCCCAGCATTTT. It encodes CASSIGRGGQPQHF. This sequence joins TRBV19 and TRBJ1-5, with 7 bases matching TRBD1. V was pared by 1 base and J by 7 bases, with 4 bases of the junction left unmatched. The CDR3 has 14 amino acids. Germline CDR1 reads LNHDA; CDR2 reads SQIVND (reference sequence). Full variable domain (rest looked up from reference TRBV19 and TRBJ1-5): DGGITQSPKYLFRKEGQNVTLSCEQNLNHDAMYWYRQDPGQGLRLIYYSQIVNDFQKGDIAEGYSVSREKKESFPLTVTSAQKNPTAFYLCASSIGRGGQPQHFGDGTRLSIL.

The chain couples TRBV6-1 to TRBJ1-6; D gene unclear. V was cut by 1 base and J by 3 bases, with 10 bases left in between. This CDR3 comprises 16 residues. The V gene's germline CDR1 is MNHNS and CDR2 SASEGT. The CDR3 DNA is TGTGCCAGCAGTGAAGTCAACAGAATCTATAATTCACCCCTCCACTTT. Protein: CASSEVNRIYNSPLHF.

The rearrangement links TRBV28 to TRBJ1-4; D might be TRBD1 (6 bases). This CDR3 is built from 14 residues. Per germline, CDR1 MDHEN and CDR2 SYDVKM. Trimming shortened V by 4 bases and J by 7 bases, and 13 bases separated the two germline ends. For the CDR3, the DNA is TGTGCCAGCAGTTCCCCAGGGGAGGCTGAAAAACTGTTTTTT. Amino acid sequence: CASSSPGEAEKLFF. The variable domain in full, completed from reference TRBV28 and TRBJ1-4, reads DVKVTQSSRYLVKRTGEKVFLECVQDMDHENMFWYRQDPGLGLRLIYFSYDVKMKEKGDIPEGYSVSREKKERFSLILESASTNQTSMYLCASSSPGEAEKLFFGSGTQLSVL.

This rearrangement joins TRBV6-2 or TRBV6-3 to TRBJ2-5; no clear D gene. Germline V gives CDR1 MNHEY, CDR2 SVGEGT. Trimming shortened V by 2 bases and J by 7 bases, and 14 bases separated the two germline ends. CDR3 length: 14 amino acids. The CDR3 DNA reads TGTGCCAGCAGTTACCACCAGACTTCGGCGACCCAGTACTTC. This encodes CASSYHQTSATQYF.

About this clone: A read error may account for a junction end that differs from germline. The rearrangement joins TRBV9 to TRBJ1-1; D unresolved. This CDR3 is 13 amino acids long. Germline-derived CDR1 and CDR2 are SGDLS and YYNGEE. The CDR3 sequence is CASTVGTNTEAFF. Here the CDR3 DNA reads TGTGCCAGCACCGTAGGTACGAACACTGAAGCTTTCTTT.

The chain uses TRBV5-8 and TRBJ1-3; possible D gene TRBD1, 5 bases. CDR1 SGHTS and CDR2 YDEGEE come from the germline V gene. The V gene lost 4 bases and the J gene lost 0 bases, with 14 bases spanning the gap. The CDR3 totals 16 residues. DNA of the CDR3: TGTGCCAGCAGCCGAGGGACGGCGAGCTCTGGAAACACCATATATTTT. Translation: CASSRGTASSGNTIYF.

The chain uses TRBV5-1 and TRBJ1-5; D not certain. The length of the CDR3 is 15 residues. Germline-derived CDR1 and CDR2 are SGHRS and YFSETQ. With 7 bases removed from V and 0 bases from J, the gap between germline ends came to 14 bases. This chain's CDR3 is CASSPNSGSNQPQHF. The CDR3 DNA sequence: TGCGCCAGCTCGCCTAATAGCGGTAGCAATCAGCCCCAGCATTTT.

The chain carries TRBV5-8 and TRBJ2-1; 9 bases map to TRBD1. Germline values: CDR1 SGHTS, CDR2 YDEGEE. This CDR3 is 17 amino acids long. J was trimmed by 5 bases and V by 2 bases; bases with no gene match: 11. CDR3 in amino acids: CASSLGLGTGFDNEQFF. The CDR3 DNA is TGTGCCAGCAGCTTAGGTCTCGGGACAGGGTTTGACAATGAGCAGTTCTTC.